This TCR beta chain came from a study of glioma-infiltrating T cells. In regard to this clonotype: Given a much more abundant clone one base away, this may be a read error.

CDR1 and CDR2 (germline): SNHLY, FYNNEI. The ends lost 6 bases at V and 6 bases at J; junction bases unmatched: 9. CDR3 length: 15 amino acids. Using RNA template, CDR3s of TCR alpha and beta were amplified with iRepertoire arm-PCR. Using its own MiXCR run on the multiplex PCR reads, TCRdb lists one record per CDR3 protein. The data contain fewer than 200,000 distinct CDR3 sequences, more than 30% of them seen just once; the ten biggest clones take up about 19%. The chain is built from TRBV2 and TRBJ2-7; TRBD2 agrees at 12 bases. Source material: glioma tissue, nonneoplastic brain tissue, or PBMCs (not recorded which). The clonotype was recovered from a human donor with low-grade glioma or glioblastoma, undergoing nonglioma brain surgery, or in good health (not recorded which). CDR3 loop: CASSPRTSGTREQYF. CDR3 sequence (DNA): TGTGCCAGCAGCCCCAGGACTAGCGGGACCCGCGAGCAGTACTTC.